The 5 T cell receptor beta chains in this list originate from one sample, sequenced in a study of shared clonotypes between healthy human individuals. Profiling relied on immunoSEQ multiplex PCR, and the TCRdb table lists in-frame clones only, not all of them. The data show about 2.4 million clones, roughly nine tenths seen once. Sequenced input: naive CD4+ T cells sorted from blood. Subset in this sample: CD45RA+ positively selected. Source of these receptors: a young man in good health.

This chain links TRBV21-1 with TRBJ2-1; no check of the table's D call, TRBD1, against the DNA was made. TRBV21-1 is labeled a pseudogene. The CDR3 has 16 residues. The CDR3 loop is CASSPRGTGIYNEQFF. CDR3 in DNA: TGTGCCAGCAGCCCCAGGGGGACAGGGATATACAATGAGCAGTTCTTC.

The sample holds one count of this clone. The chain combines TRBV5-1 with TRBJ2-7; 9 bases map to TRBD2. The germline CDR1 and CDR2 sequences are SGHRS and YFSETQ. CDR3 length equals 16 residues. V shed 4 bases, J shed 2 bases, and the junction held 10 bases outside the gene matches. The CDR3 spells CASSPPSGTSTYEQYF. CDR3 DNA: TGCGCCAGCAGCCCCCCGTCCGGGACTAGCACCTACGAGCAGTACTTC. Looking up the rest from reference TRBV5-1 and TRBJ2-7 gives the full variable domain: KAGVTQTPRYLIKTRGQQVTLSCSPISGHRSVSWYQQTPGQGLQFLFEYFSETQRNKGNFPGRFSGRQFSNSRSEMNVSTLELGDSALYLCASSPPSGTSTYEQYFGPGTRLTVT.

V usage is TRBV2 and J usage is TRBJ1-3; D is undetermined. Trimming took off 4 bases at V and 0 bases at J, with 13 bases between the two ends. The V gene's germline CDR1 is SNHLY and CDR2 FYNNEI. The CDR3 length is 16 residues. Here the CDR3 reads CASSGAVSSSGNTIYF. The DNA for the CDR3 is TGTGCCAGCAGTGGGGCAGTCTCGAGCTCTGGAAACACCATATATTTT.

CDR3 in DNA: TGTGCCAGCAGCTACAGGGGACTAGCGGGAGGGACCGGGGAGCTGTTTTTT. This encodes CASSYRGLAGGTGELFF. This chain links TRBV7-2 with TRBJ2-2; 16 bases are shared with TRBD2. The V and J ends lost 4 bases and 5 bases, in that order; junction bases with no gene match: 4. The CDR3 runs 17 residues. The germline V gene has CDR1 SGHTA and CDR2 FQGNSA.

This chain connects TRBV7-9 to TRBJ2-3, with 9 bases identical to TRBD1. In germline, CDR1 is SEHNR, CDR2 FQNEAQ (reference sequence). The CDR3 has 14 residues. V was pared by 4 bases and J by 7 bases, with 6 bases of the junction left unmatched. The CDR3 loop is CASSWGQGGNTQYF. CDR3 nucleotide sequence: TGTGCCAGCAGCTGGGGACAGGGTGGGAATACGCAGTATTTT.